Presented here are 8 T cell receptor beta chains from one specimen sequenced in a study of blood T cell repertoires in COVID-19 (dated by TCRdb to about 2020). The protocol used for the library was the immunoSEQ multiplex PCR assay. Drawn from immuneACCESS, this table holds only the in-frame rearrangements with V and J called that TCRdb kept. Clones are partly lost; checked studies trace under half to an unresolved V gene and leave the rest unexplained. The table for this sample lists 150,000 to 200,000 clones; about 90% of them were counted only once. The ten largest clones capture more than 4.5% of the sample. The sample was peripheral blood. These receptors came from a man aged 30 to 39 with COVID-19, enrolled during active disease.

The gene calls are TRBV2 and TRBJ1-6; 7 nucleotides line up with TRBD1. This CDR3 comprises 18 residues. Germline V CDR1 and CDR2: SNHLY, FYNNEI. Trimming took 3 bases from V and 7 from J; bases not matched to a gene: 15. CDR3 sequence: CASSEVGGDTKRNSPLHF. The CDR3 nucleotides read TGTGCCAGCAGTGAGGTAGGGGGCGATACTAAAAGGAATTCACCCCTCCACTTT.

This clone was seen only a few times. This sequence joins TRBV7-2 and TRBJ2-1; possible D gene TRBD1, 6 bases. The germline gives CDR1 SGHTA, CDR2 FQGNSA. This CDR3 region has 13 residues. Trimming removed 4 bases at V and 3 bases at J, with 7 bases between. CDR3 region: CASSWTVYNEQFF. CDR3 bases: TGTGCCAGCAGCTGGACAGTCTACAATGAGCAGTTCTTC.

To note about this clone: Other DNA sequences in this specimen translate into the identical CDR3. The rearrangement uses TRBV10-3 and TRBJ1-1; 9 bases match TRBD1. Losses at the gene ends were 4 bases for V and 3 bases for J; bases not matched to a gene: 3. Germline CDR1 reads ENHRY; CDR2 reads SYGVKD. The CDR3 length is 14 residues. The CDR3 loop is CAISGGQGDTEAFF. CDR3 sequence (DNA): TGTGCCATCAGTGGGGGACAGGGAGACACTGAAGCTTTCTTT.

The V and J genes are TRBV7-8 and TRBJ2-1, with 11 bases lining up with TRBD2. The CDR3 totals 16 residues. V lost 5 bases, J lost 6 bases, and 9 bases stayed unmatched. From germline, CDR1 is SGHVS and CDR2 FQNEAQ. The CDR3 DNA follows: TGTGCCAGCAGCCACAAACTAGCGGGAGCTGGCAATGAGCAGTTCTTC. Residues: CASSHKLAGAGNEQFF.

The chain links TRBV2 to TRBJ1-2, with 7 nucleotides matching TRBD1. Germline values: CDR1 SNHLY, CDR2 FYNNEI. The CDR3 covers 16 residues. With V trimmed by 6 bases and J by 0 bases, 10 bases remained unmatched. CDR3 protein: CASRRSRDSPNYGYTF. CDR3 in DNA: TGTGCCAGCAGGAGAAGCCGGGACAGCCCTAACTATGGCTACACCTTC.

J is TRBJ2-7 and V is TRBV2; 9 positions match TRBD1. The CDR3 has 16 amino acids. The J segment lost 0 bases and the V segment lost 5 bases, leaving 8 bases of the junction unmatched. Germline-derived CDR1 and CDR2 are SNHLY and FYNNEI. CDR3 region: CASSPGQGLGSYEQYF. DNA for the CDR3: TGTGCCAGCAGTCCGGGACAGGGCTTGGGCTCCTACGAGCAGTACTTC. Full variable domain (outside the CDR3, taken from reference TRBV2 and TRBJ2-7): EPEVTQTPSHQVTQMGQEVILRCVPISNHLYFYWYRQILGQKVEFLVSFYNNEISEKSEIFDDQFSVERPDGSNFTLKIRSTKLEDSAMYFCASSPGQGLGSYEQYFGPGTRLTVT.

The J gene is TRBJ2-7, the V gene TRBV7-2; 14 bases align to TRBD2. Germline assignment: CDR1 SGHTA and CDR2 FQGNSA. The V gene end was trimmed by 0 bases and the J gene end by 2 bases; junction bases not matched to a gene: 3. The length of the CDR3 is 17 residues. The CDR3 region has the DNA TGTGCCAGCAGCTTAGCGGGACTAGCGGGGGACCCCTACGAGCAGTACTTC. Protein product: CASSLAGLAGDPYEQYF.

J is TRBJ1-2 and V is TRBV3-1 (or the pseudogene TRBV3-2), with 8 bases lining up with TRBD1. CDR3 size: 15 residues. Per germline, CDR1 LGHDT and CDR2 YNNKEL (reference sequence). The J segment lost 4 bases and the V segment lost 2 bases, leaving 6 bases of the junction unmatched. The CDR3 DNA is TGTGCCAGCAGCCAAACAGGGGGGGCTGGCTATGGCTACACCTTC. As protein: CASSQTGGAGYGYTF.